This is a list of T cell receptor beta chains from one sample in a study of shared clonotypes between healthy human individuals. Profiling relied on immunoSEQ multiplex PCR, and the TCRdb table lists in-frame clones only, not all of them. The sample has about 590,000 clones, 95% to 96% seen once. Sequencing was carried out using naive CD8+ T cells sorted from blood. Receptors were obtained from a woman aged 30 to 39 in good health. Each CDR3 is given with its conserved first and last residue. A D gene is named only where the DNA matches it firmly. Part of the rows lack a size; the others show once, few, many or a class for expanded clones.

j_call | d_call | v_call | clone_size | cdr3_nt | cdr3_aa
TRBJ2-1 | . | TRBV27 | . | TGTGCCAGCAGGATTTTGACAGGAGGGGATGAGCAGTTCTTC | CASRILTGGDEQFF
TRBJ1-5 | . | TRBV5-8 | . | TGTGCCAGCAGCTTGGAAGGGGCGAGCAATCAGCCCCAGCATTTT | CASSLEGASNQPQHF
TRBJ1-3 | . | TRBV28 | . | TGTGCCAGCAGTCCGTGGTCTGGAAACACCATATATTTT | CASSPWSGNTIYF
TRBJ2-7 | TRBD2 | TRBV13 | . | TGTGCCAGCAGCTTAACGAGCGGGGCCTACGAGCAGTACTTC | CASSLTSGAYEQYF
TRBJ1-1 | . | TRBV27 | . | TGTGCCAGCAGTTTAAGGCCGAACACTGAAGCTTTCTTT | CASSLRPNTEAFF
TRBJ2-7 | . | TRBV2 | . | TGTGCCAGCAGTGAAGCTCGGGGGCCCGGCTACGAGCAGTACTTC | CASSEARGPGYEQYF
TRBJ2-1 | . | TRBV28 | . | TGTGCCAGCAGTTGGCCACTAGACTACAATGAGCAGTTCTTC | CASSWPLDYNEQFF
TRBJ2-1 | TRBD2 | TRBV30 | . | TGTGCCTGGAGTCTGCTAGCGGGAGGGGCGGGTTTCTACAATGAGCAGTTCTTC | CAWSLLAGGAGFYNEQFF
TRBJ2-2 | TRBD1 | TRBV2 | . | TGTGCCAGCAGTTCCGGACAGGGGAGAACCGGGGAGCTGTTTTTT | CASSSGQGRTGELFF
TRBJ2-1 | TRBD2 | TRBV19 | . | TGTGCCAGTAGTATAATTCTAGCGGGAGGGCCCCACAATGAGCAGTTCTTC | CASSIILAGGPHNEQFF
TRBJ2-3 | . | TRBV13 | . | TGTGCCAGCAGCTTCGGGACCCCTCTGAGTGATACGCAGTATTTT | CASSFGTPLSDTQYF
TRBJ2-7 | . | TRBV13 | . | TGTGCCAGCAGCCTTAGCTCCTACGAGCAGTACTTC | CASSLSSYEQYF
TRBJ2-3 | . | TRBV15 | . | TGTGCCACCAGCAGAGATGAGTTCTTTACCACAGATACGCAGTATTTT | CATSRDEFFTTDTQYF
TRBJ2-2 | TRBD1 | TRBV29-1 | . | TGCAGCGCAGGGGGAATAGGAGACACCGGGGAGCTGTTTTTT | CSAGGIGDTGELFF
TRBJ2-3 | . | TRBV2 | . | TGTGCCAGCATTCGGTGGGTTAAGACAGATACGCAGTATTTT | CASIRWVKTDTQYF
TRBJ1-5 | . | TRBV27 | . | TGTGCCAGCAGTTTATCGTGGGGTTATAGCAATCAGCCCCAGCATTTT | CASSLSWGYSNQPQHF
TRBJ2-1 | TRBD2 | TRBV5-8 | once | TGTGCCAGCAGCTTGTTATCTCTAGCGGGAGAAGGGGGGCAGTTCTTC | CASSLLSLAGEGGQFF
TRBJ2-1 | . | TRBV4-1 | . | TGCGCCAGCAGCCAAGGGTCCTTCTATGGAGATGAGCAGTTCTTC | CASSQGSFYGDEQFF
TRBJ2-3 | . | TRBV29-1 | . | TGCAGCGTTGACTCGGCGGGGGACAGGAAGGCTAGCACAGATACGCAGTATTTT | CSVDSAGDRKASTDTQYF
TRBJ2-7 | . | TRBV2 | . | TGTGCCAGCCGCGACGGAGGTTCAATAAGCTCCTACGAGCAGTACTTC | CASRDGGSISSYEQYF